The clone carrying this TCR beta chain is categorized as medium-sized. Its antigen is unidentified. TRBV12-4/TRBJ1-2 clonotypes were amplified with adaptor-ligated barcode primers. In TCRdb, the multiplex PCR reads were re-called with MiXCR into one record per CDR3 protein. Of 600 or so distinct CDR3 sequences detected, over 4% appear once; the ten largest clones hold about 33%. Regarding the study as a whole: Tumor memory CD4+ T cell TCR gene usage was found to cluster with blood and lymph node memory CD4+ cells and with lymph node naive CD4+ cells. Around 13% of tumor Treg sequences matched naive CD4+ cells. Tumor Tregs overlapped most with tumor, then blood, naive CD4+ cells.

Treg sorting used a CD4+CD25+CD127-/low gate. Trimming removed 7 bases at V and 0 bases at J, with 6 bases between. The germline CDR1 and CDR2 sequences are LGHNT and FRNRAP. This CDR3 has 12 amino acids. This chain joins TRBV12-5 and TRBJ1-2; D uncertain. Material for sequencing was tumor-infiltrating Tregs sorted from the breast tumor. The receptor was isolated from a female donor with breast cancer. CDR3 residues: CASAPTNYGYTF. CDR3 coding DNA: TGTGCTAGTGCTCCTACTAACTATGGCTACACCTTC.